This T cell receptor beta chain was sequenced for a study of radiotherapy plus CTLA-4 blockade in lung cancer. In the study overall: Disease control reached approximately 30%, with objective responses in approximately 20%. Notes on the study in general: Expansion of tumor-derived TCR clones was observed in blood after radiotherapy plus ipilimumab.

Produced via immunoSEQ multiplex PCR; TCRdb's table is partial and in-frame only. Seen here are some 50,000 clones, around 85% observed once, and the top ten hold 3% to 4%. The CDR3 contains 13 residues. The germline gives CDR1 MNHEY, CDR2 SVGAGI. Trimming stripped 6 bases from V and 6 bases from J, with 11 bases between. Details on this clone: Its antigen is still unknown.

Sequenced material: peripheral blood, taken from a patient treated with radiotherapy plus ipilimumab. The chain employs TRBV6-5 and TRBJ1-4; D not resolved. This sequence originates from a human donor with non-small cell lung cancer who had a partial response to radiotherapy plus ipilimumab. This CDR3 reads CASSHPEDEKLFF. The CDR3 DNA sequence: TGTGCCAGCAGCCACCCGGAGGATGAAAAACTGTTTTTT.